What follows is one T cell receptor beta chain and its context. Its antigen remains unknown. Library preparation (for TCRbeta) was performed with unique molecular identifiers. One entry per CDR3 protein results from TCRdb running MiXCR on the PCR reads. The table lists under 300,000 distinct CDR3 sequences, roughly 11% of them singletons, with around 20% in the top ten. This CDR3 is 14 amino acids long. Trimming took off 0 bases at V and 5 bases at J, with 8 bases between the two ends. Looked up from germline, CDR1 is MGHRA and CDR2 is YSYEKL. The sample originates from a study of T-cell reconstitution after alpha-beta-depleted transplantation in children. General study results and limits: Surviving recipient T cells and thymic progenitors underlay high day-60 TCRbeta diversity in some patients.

This clonotype originated in a male patient between 2 and 15 years old who had a stem cell transplant for chronic granulomatous disease, so the T cells may come from the graft donor. The chain is built from TRBV4-1 and TRBJ2-1, with D possibly being TRBD1 (6 bases). The sample was peripheral blood, taken 180 days after TCRalphabeta/CD19-depleted stem cell transplant. In DNA form, the CDR3 reads TGCGCCAGCAGCCAAGAGAGACAGGACAATGAGCAGTTCTTC. It codes for CASSQERQDNEQFF.